The T cell receptor beta chain under discussion was sequenced for a study of blood T cell repertoires in COVID-19. Germline assignment: CDR1 MNHEY and CDR2 SVGAGI. V was pared by 6 bases and J by 6 bases, with 11 bases between. This CDR3 is 13 amino acids long. The protocol was immunoSEQ multiplex PCR, while the TCRdb copy is restricted to in-frame clones and leaves out a portion. The data contain roughly 70,000 clones, 90% of them seen just once; the ten biggest clones take up over 1.2%. Sequencing used peripheral blood. V is TRBV6-5 and J is TRBJ2-2, with D possibly TRBD2 on 5 matching bases. This sequence originates from a man aged 50 to 60 with acute or convalescent COVID-19. This chain's CDR3 is CASSSVGAGELFF. The CDR3 DNA reads as TGTGCCAGCAGCTCTGTGGGAGCCGGGGAGCTGTTTTTT.